A selection of T cell receptor beta chains follows, all from one sample in a study of Graves' ophthalmopathy and Graves' hyperthyroidism. TCRdb itself ran the multiplex PCR reads through MiXCR, one entry per CDR3 protein. The repertoire holds 450,000 to 600,000 distinct CDR3 sequences, with approximately 35% as singletons. Sequencing was carried out using peripheral blood or thyroid tissue (not recorded which). The origin of the receptors is an adult man with Graves' hyperthyroidism. Both conserved end residues are part of each CDR3. The D gene is left open where the match is weak. Size tells how often a clone was seen (once, few, many) or the class of an expanded clone, and some rows leave it out.

size: few; D: .; V: TRBV20-1; J: TRBJ1-1; CDR3: CSARQAIINTEAFF; DNA: TGCAGTGCTAGACAGGCCATCATAAACACTGAAGCTTTCTTT
size: few; D: .; V: TRBV30; J: TRBJ2-7; CDR3: CAWSGLDEQYF; DNA: TGTGCCTGGAGTGGACTCGACGAGCAGTACTTC
size: many; D: .; V: TRBV24-1; J: TRBJ1-2; CDR3: CATSEPGLGYGYTF; DNA: TGTGCCACCAGTGAACCAGGGCTAGGATATGGCTACACCTTC
size: many; D: .; V: TRBV2; J: TRBJ2-2; CDR3: CASRPSDTGELFF; DNA: TGTGCCAGCAGGCCTTCGGACACCGGGGAGCTGTTTTTT
size: .; D: .; V: TRBV24-1; J: TRBJ2-5; CDR3: CATSGPRQVQETQYF; DNA: TGTGCCACCAGTGGGCCGAGACAGGTCCAAGAGACCCAGTACTTC
size: few; D: TRBD2; V: TRBV29-1; J: TRBJ2-7; CDR3: CSVDLTGGPSYEQYF; DNA: TGCAGCGTTGACCTGACGGGGGGACCTTCCTACGAGCAGTACTTC
size: few; D: .; V: TRBV5-4; J: TRBJ1-3; CDR3: CASSLFSGMVTSGNTIYF; DNA: TGTGCCAGCAGCCTCTTTTCAGGGATGGTAACCTCTGGAAACACCATATATTTT
size: few; D: .; V: TRBV11-2; J: TRBJ2-5; CDR3: CASSPRVVETQYF; DNA: TGTGCCAGCAGCCCCAGGGTTGTGGAGACCCAGTACTTC
size: .; D: TRBD1; V: TRBV6-5; J: TRBJ1-1; CDR3: CASSFRGWNTEAFF; DNA: TGTGCCAGCAGTTTCAGGGGGTGGAACACTGAAGCTTTCTTT
size: few; D: .; V: TRBV6-1; J: TRBJ1-5; CDR3: CASSEAPPGTSVSNQPQHF; DNA: TGTGCCAGCAGTGAGGCACCCCCCGGGACGTCGGTTAGCAATCAGCCCCAGCATTTT
size: .; D: .; V: TRBV9; J: TRBJ2-5; CDR3: CASSPAWQGRETQYF; DNA: TGTGCCAGCAGCCCCGCGTGGCAGGGAAGGGAGACCCAGTACTTC
size: many; D: TRBD2; V: TRBV20-1; J: TRBJ2-7; CDR3: CSARGEREGPEQYF; DNA: TGCAGTGCTAGAGGGGAGCGGGAGGGACCCGAGCAGTACTTC
size: few; D: TRBD1; V: TRBV5-4; J: TRBJ1-4; CDR3: CASSGGTGVVGEKLFF; DNA: TGTGCCAGCAGCGGCGGCACAGGGGTAGTTGGGGAAAAACTGTTTTTT
size: many; D: TRBD2; V: TRBV7-3; J: TRBJ2-5; CDR3: CASSLTAGGVETQYF; DNA: TGTGCCAGCAGCTTAACGGCGGGGGGCGTTGAGACCCAGTACTTC
size: many; D: TRBD1; V: TRBV7-9; J: TRBJ2-7; CDR3: CASSLVLSGTGAYEQYF; DNA: TGTGCCAGCAGCTTAGTCCTGTCCGGGACAGGGGCCTACGAGCAGTACTTC
size: many; D: .; V: TRBV24-1; J: TRBJ1-2; CDR3: CATSDPTGINYGYTF; DNA: TGTGCCACCAGTGACCCGACGGGCATTAACTATGGCTACACCTTC